This is a list of T cell receptor beta chains from one sample in a study of a mutant IDH1 vaccine in newly diagnosed glioma. These receptors' targets are unknown. Sequencing used immunoSEQ multiplex PCR; TCRdb keeps in-frame clones, though not all of them. The table records some 28,000 clones, roughly 80% of them present only once. The material was PBMCs, obtained from a glioma patient whose treatment included an IDH1 peptide vaccine. The receptors stem from a woman aged 30 to 39 with glioma. CDR3s leave out the opening cysteine and the closing phenylalanine or tryptophan.

v_call: TRBV15; j_call: TRBJ2-2; cdr3_length: 13; cdr3_aa: ATRGQIVGTGELF
v_call: TRBV19; j_call: TRBJ2-3; cdr3_length: 14; cdr3_aa: ASSTRLAGDTDTQY
v_call: TRBV6-5; j_call: TRBJ1-6; cdr3_length: 13; cdr3_aa: ASRTAGSYNSPLH
v_call: TRBV5-5; j_call: TRBJ1-5; cdr3_length: 12; cdr3_aa: ASSLLGPNQPQH
v_call: TRBV30; j_call: TRBJ1-3; cdr3_length: 12; cdr3_aa: AWSVSGKGNTIY
v_call: TRBV7-9; j_call: TRBJ2-3; cdr3_length: 10; cdr3_aa: ASSPLSDTQY
v_call: TRBV7-2; j_call: TRBJ2-7; cdr3_length: 16; cdr3_aa: ASSLGFHQLRGREEQY
v_call: TRBV4-1; j_call: TRBJ1-6; cdr3_length: 15; cdr3_aa: ASSLQGEQGWNSPLH
v_call: TRBV5-1; j_call: TRBJ1-5; cdr3_length: 12; cdr3_aa: ASSLEAGNQPQH
v_call: TRBV6-4; j_call: TRBJ1-5; cdr3_length: 11; cdr3_aa: ASIWAGPSPQH
v_call: TRBV29-1; j_call: TRBJ2-7; cdr3_length: 10; cdr3_aa: SVVAGSYEQY
v_call: TRBV29-1; j_call: TRBJ2-1; cdr3_length: 11; cdr3_aa: SGRQGGTGEQF
v_call: TRBV19; j_call: TRBJ2-3; cdr3_length: 13; cdr3_aa: ASSISRAGTDTQY
v_call: TRBV10-2; j_call: TRBJ1-2; cdr3_length: 12; cdr3_aa: ASSEIGSRYGYT
v_call: TRBV5-3; j_call: TRBJ2-7; cdr3_length: 10; cdr3_aa: ATGTGAYEQY
v_call: TRBV5-6; j_call: TRBJ2-7; cdr3_length: 12; cdr3_aa: ASSFYDRFYEQY
v_call: TRBV6-5; j_call: TRBJ2-2; cdr3_length: 13; cdr3_aa: ASRNLGQGGGELF
v_call: TRBV19; j_call: TRBJ2-7; cdr3_length: 9; cdr3_aa: ASSFGYEQY
v_call: TRBV6-1; j_call: TRBJ2-7; cdr3_length: 12; cdr3_aa: ASSEFGTPYEQY
v_call: TRBV30; j_call: TRBJ1-5; cdr3_length: 12; cdr3_aa: AWSVRVEGQPQH
v_call: TRBV7-9; j_call: TRBJ2-1; cdr3_length: 13; cdr3_aa: ASRTGLSPGGEQF
v_call: TRBV7-7; j_call: TRBJ2-3; cdr3_length: 13; cdr3_aa: ASSLGRGATDTQY
v_call: TRBV7-8; j_call: TRBJ1-1; cdr3_length: 12; cdr3_aa: ASSPGTGSMSAF
v_call: TRBV29-1; j_call: TRBJ2-2; cdr3_length: 14; cdr3_aa: SVVGLAGANTGELF
v_call: TRBV5-1; j_call: TRBJ1-2; cdr3_length: 10; cdr3_aa: ASRAASYGYT
v_call: TRBV4-1; j_call: TRBJ1-5; cdr3_length: 13; cdr3_aa: ASSASGGSNQPQH
v_call: TRBV10-2; j_call: TRBJ1-1; cdr3_length: 9; cdr3_aa: ASRENTEAF
v_call: TRBV5-1; j_call: TRBJ2-3; cdr3_length: 13; cdr3_aa: ASSGRSGAADTQY
v_call: TRBV5-1; j_call: TRBJ1-2; cdr3_length: 12; cdr3_aa: ASSLSRENYGYT
v_call: TRBV5-5; j_call: TRBJ2-7; cdr3_length: 12; cdr3_aa: ASSLVGTLDEQY
v_call: TRBV6-1; j_call: TRBJ2-7; cdr3_length: 12; cdr3_aa: ASSTRTGSYEQY
v_call: TRBV11-2; j_call: TRBJ1-1; cdr3_length: 11; cdr3_aa: ASSYWGEPEAF
v_call: TRBV2; j_call: TRBJ1-2; cdr3_length: 12; cdr3_aa: ASSEGQANYGYT
v_call: TRBV2; j_call: TRBJ2-7; cdr3_length: 10; cdr3_aa: ASNGLAREQY
v_call: TRBV29-1; j_call: TRBJ2-2; cdr3_length: 10; cdr3_aa: SVGSDTGELF